This paragraph covers one T cell receptor (beta chain) sequence. The sample comes from a study of T-cell reconstitution after alpha-beta-depleted transplantation in children. A library of TCRbeta sequences, prepared with unique molecular identifiers, was generated. TCRdb analysed the PCR reads with MiXCR anew, one entry per CDR3 protein. Here the sample spans around 680,000 distinct CDR3 sequences, approximately 15% being singletons. The CDR3 loop spans 12 amino acids. With 9 bases clipped from V and 5 bases from J, the junction kept 4 bases outside the gene matches. The rearrangement links TRBV12-3 or TRBV12-4 to TRBJ2-5; TRBD1 aligns across 9 bases. This material consisted of PBMCs from the stem cell graft donor, taken from the stem cell graft. The sequence derives from a human donor who donated a stem cell graft to a child with acute myeloid leukemia. The chain's CDR3 is CARTGGGETQYF. Here the CDR3 DNA reads TGTGCCAGGACAGGGGGTGGGGAGACCCAGTACTTC.